A selection of T cell receptor beta chains follows, all from one sample in a study of Ad26.COV2.S vaccination and SARS-CoV-2 variants. Generated by immunoSEQ multiplex PCR, the TCRdb table keeps only in-frame clones and is missing some. The data show a few hundred thousand clones, about nine tenths seen once. Sample: peripheral blood, taken in a trial of Ad26.COV2.S vaccine versus placebo. These receptors came from a person aged 18 to 59 who received the Ad26.COV2.S COVID-19 vaccine or a placebo. CDR3s include the opening cysteine and the closing phenylalanine or tryptophan. The order of the fields is clone size, D gene, J gene, V gene, CDR3 DNA, CDR3 protein. D genes are given only for firm matches. Clone size is stated in some rows and not others, as once, few, many or a class when expanded.

NA | NA | TRBJ1-3 | TRBV6-6 | TGTGCCAGCGGGACGGGTAGCTCTGGAAACACCATATATTTT | CASGTGSSGNTIYF
NA | NA | TRBJ1-3 | TRBV7-9 | TGTGCCAGCAGCCCCGATGGCTCTGGAAACACCATATATTTT | CASSPDGSGNTIYF
NA | TRBD1 | TRBJ2-5 | TRBV19 | TGTGCCAGTAGTAGAGGGGGACAGAATAAGCAAGAGACCCAGTACTTC | CASSRGGQNKQETQYF
NA | NA | TRBJ1-5 | TRBV30 | TGTGCCTGGAGCAGACTCCATAGCAATCAGCCCCAGCATTTT | CAWSRLHSNQPQHF
once | TRBD1 | TRBJ1-6 | TRBV6-6 | TGTGCCAGCAGCTCCGGGACAGATAATTCACCCCTCCACTTT | CASSSGTDNSPLHF
few | NA | TRBJ2-6 | TRBV5-1 | TGCGCCAGCAGCCCCTCTGGGGCCAACGTCCTGACTTTC | CASSPSGANVLTF
NA | NA | TRBJ1-2 | TRBV10-1 | TGCGCCAGCAGTGAGGAGGGCGCCAGGCAGGGCTATGGCTACACCTTC | CASSEEGARQGYGYTF
NA | NA | TRBJ2-5 | TRBV7-9 | TGTGCCAGCAGCTCTAGGGGGACCCAGTACTTC | CASSSRGTQYF
NA | NA | TRBJ2-2 | TRBV5-1 | TGCGCCAGCAGCGGGTTAAACCCCCCCACCGGGGAGCTGTTTTTT | CASSGLNPPTGELFF
few | NA | TRBJ1-2 | TRBV30 | TGTGCCTGGAGTGTACTTATCCGGCAGTTCACCGGGAGGGGCTACACCTTC | CAWSVLIRQFTGRGYTF
NA | NA | TRBJ2-5 | TRBV2 | TGTGCCAGCAGCGAAGAGGAGACCCAGTACTTC | CASSEEETQYF
NA | NA | TRBJ2-7 | TRBV27 | TGTGCCAGCGAGGGGCGGGGTGCATTCCTGAACGAGCAGTACTTC | CASEGRGAFLNEQYF
NA | TRBD1 | TRBJ2-7 | TRBV2 | TGTGCCAGCAGTACTCTTGACAGGGGAACGACCGAGCAGTACTTC | CASSTLDRGTTEQYF